Listed here are 10 T cell receptor beta chains from one sample, sequenced in a study of cytomegalovirus exposure and HLA in healthy donors. Some clones are missing from TCRdb's copy, which holds only in-frame ones; the method was immunoSEQ multiplex PCR. The sample consists of tens of thousands of clones, around 96% of them appearing once. Material: PBMCs. The receptors derive from a man between 18 and 35 years old in good health and CMV-seronegative.

CDR3: CASSLGTGAYYSNQPQHF. CDR3 coding DNA: TGTGCCAGCAGCTTGGGGACAGGAGCCTACTATAGCAATCAGCCCCAGCATTTT. V and J are TRBV5-8 and TRBJ1-5; 7 bases map to TRBD1. Germline loops: CDR1 SGHTS, CDR2 YDEGEE. After removal of 0 bases from V and 0 bases from J, the junction contained 9 bases not matched to a gene. The CDR3 loop spans 18 amino acids.

The V call is TRBV29-1, the J call TRBJ1-1; D is undetermined. Germline V CDR1 and CDR2: SQVTM, ANQGSEA. The V and J ends lost 7 bases and 4 bases respectively, with 10 bases between them. CDR3 length: 11 residues. CDR3 bases: TGCAGCGCCTTCTACGGCACTGAAGCTTTCTTT. It specifies CSAFYGTEAFF.

The chain recombines TRBV6-5 with TRBJ2-2; 7 bases are shared with TRBD2. This CDR3 has 15 amino acids. J was trimmed by 3 bases and V by 4 bases; bases with no gene match: 5. The V gene's germline CDR1 is MNHEY and CDR2 SVGAGI. CDR3 sequence: CASSSAGVYTGELFF. Here the CDR3 DNA reads TGTGCCAGCAGTTCGGCGGGGGTCTACACCGGGGAGCTGTTTTTT.

This rearrangement joins TRBV27 to TRBJ1-5; D not resolved. V was clipped by 6 bases and J by 4 bases, with 7 bases between them. Per the germline V gene, CDR1 is MNHEY and CDR2 is SMNVEV (reference sequence). The CDR3 runs to 12 residues. CDR3 bases: TGTGCCAGCAGCCCGGTAAATCAGCCCCAGCATTTT. Protein product: CASSPVNQPQHF.

The rearrangement joins TRBV6-5 to TRBJ1-2; TRBD1 is a possible D gene (5 bases). This CDR3 contains 15 residues. The V and J ends lost 0 bases and 6 bases respectively, with 14 bases between them. Germline CDR1 MNHEY, CDR2 SVGAGI. CDR3 DNA sequence: TGTGCCAGCAGTTACTCGTCGTGGCAGGGTGATGGCTACACCTTC. The encoded protein is CASSYSSWQGDGYTF.

This chain connects TRBV6-5 to TRBJ1-1; D gene uncertain. V gave up 4 bases and J gave up 3 bases, with 6 bases separating them. Per germline, CDR1 MNHEY and CDR2 SVGAGI. The CDR3 consists of 12 residues. The CDR3 DNA sequence: TGTGCCAGCAGTTTCGGGGACACTGAAGCTTTCTTT. This translates into CASSFGDTEAFF.

This chain joins TRBV29-1 and TRBJ1-1; a weak D match, TRBD1 (5 bases). The germline gives CDR1 SQVTM, CDR2 ANQGSEA. This CDR3 is 14 amino acids long. V was clipped by 0 bases and J by 1 base, with 9 bases between them. CDR3 DNA: TGCAGCGTTGAAGATCTTAGGGGGAACACTGAAGCTTTCTTT. Translation: CSVEDLRGNTEAFF.

This sequence joins TRBV7-2 and TRBJ2-2; D gene ambiguous. Per germline, CDR1 SGHTA and CDR2 FQGNSA. V lost 1 base and J 1 base, leaving 4 bases between the germline ends. The length of the CDR3 is 14 residues. CDR3 loop: CASSLGRNTGELFF. The CDR3, as DNA: TGTGCCAGCAGCTTAGGCAGGAACACCGGGGAGCTGTTTTTT.

This CDR3 reads CASNSAGYTF. CDR3 DNA sequence: TGTGCCAGCAACAGTGCGGGCTACACCTTC. V usage is TRBV21-1 and J usage is TRBJ1-2; the table gives TRBD1 as D, unverified against the DNA. TRBV21-1 represents a pseudogene. The CDR3 is 10 residues long.

The chain links TRBV9 to TRBJ2-1, with 10 nucleotides matching TRBD1. V lost 0 bases, J lost 4 bases, and 1 base stayed unmatched. The CDR3 runs to 15 residues. Per the germline V gene, CDR1 is SGDLS and CDR2 is YYNGEE. The CDR3 DNA follows: TGTGCCAGCAGCGTAGGGACAGGGGGTTACAATGAGCAGTTCTTC. It translates to CASSVGTGGYNEQFF.